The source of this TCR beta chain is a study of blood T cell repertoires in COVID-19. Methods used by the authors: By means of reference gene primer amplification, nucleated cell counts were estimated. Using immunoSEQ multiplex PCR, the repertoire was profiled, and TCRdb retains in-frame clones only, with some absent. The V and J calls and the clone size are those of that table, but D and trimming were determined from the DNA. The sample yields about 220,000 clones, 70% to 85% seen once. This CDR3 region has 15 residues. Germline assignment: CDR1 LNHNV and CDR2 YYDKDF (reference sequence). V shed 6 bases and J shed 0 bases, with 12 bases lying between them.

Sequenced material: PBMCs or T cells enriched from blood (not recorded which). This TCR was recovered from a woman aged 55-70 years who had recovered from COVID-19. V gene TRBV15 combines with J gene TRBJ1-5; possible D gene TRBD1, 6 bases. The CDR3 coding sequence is TGTGCCACCAGGCAGGACAGCTCTAGCAATCAGCCCCAGCATTTT. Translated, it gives CATRQDSSSNQPQHF.